The T cell receptor (beta chain) under discussion was sequenced for a study of blood T cell repertoires in COVID-19. About the study: PBMCs, B-cell-depleted T cells, or T cells provided the cDNA or gDNA that made up the material.

In terms of age and location, participants ranged from roughly 18 to 100 years and lived in about 25 US areas. In its sample, this clone was seen a few times. The CDR3 spans 15 residues. V was clipped by 4 bases and J by 5 bases; unmatched bases: 10. Looked up from germline, CDR1 is SGHDT and CDR2 is YYEEEE. Source study methods: Amplifying reference gene primers gave estimates of nucleated cell counts. TCRdb's copy holds only in-frame clones and misses some; the assay was immunoSEQ multiplex PCR. That table furnishes V, J and clone size, whereas the DNA furnished D and trimming. The sample lists approximately 230,000 clones, almost 90% occurring once.

Sequenced input: PBMCs or T cells enriched from blood (not recorded which). This chain uses TRBV5-6 with TRBJ2-7, with TRBD2 matching 9 bases. This TCR was sampled from a woman between 45 and 60 years old with acute COVID-19. In DNA, the CDR3 is TGTGCCAGCAGCAGAGAGAGGCTAGCGGGAAACGAGCAGTACTTC. Protein sequence: CASSRERLAGNEQYF. Based on the CDR3 plus reference TRBV5-6 and TRBJ2-7, the full variable domain is DAGVTQSPTHLIKTRGQQVTLRCSPKSGHDTVSWYQQALGQGPQFIFQYYEEEERQRGNFPDRFSGHQFPNYSSELNVNALLLGDSALYLCASSRERLAGNEQYFGPGTRLTVT.